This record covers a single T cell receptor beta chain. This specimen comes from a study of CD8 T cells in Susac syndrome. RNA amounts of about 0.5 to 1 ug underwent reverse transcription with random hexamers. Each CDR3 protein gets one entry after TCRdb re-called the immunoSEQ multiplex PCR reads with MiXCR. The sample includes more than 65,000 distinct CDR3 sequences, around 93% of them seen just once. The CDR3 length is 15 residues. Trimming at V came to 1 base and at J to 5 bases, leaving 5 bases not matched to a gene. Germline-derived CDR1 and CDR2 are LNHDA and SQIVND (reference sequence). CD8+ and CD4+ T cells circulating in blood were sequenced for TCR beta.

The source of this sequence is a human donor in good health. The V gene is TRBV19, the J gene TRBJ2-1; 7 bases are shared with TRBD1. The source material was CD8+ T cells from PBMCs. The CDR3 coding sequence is TGTGCCAGTAGTATAGTAAGCCAGGGGGACAATGAGCAGTTCTTC. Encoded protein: CASSIVSQGDNEQFF.